Following are 32 T cell receptor beta chains from one sample sequenced in a study of blood T cell repertoires in COVID-19 (dated by TCRdb to the early 2020s). The library came from the immunoSEQ multiplex PCR assay. TCRdb obtained this table from immuneACCESS and retained in-frame rearrangements with V and J assigned. These tables miss some clones; where compared with another copy, unresolved V genes account for less than half of the shortfall, and the remainder is unexplained. Here the sample has fewer than 300,000 clones; approximately 88% occur a single time. 0.65% to 0.95% of the sample belongs to the ten largest clones. Sequenced sample: peripheral blood. The receptors were sampled from a woman aged 30 to 39 with acute or convalescent COVID-19.

J is TRBJ1-1 and V is TRBV11-3; TRBD1 aligns across 9 bases. CDR1 and CDR2 from the germline V gene are SGHNT and YENEEA. The CDR3 sequence is 15 residues long. With V trimmed by 5 bases and J by 2 bases, 6 bases remained unmatched. CDR3 nucleotides: TGTGCCAGCAGCACCTGGACAGGGGATAACACTGAAGCTTTCTTT. Its protein product is CASSTWTGDNTEAFF.

Only one count was recorded for this clone. The chain recombines TRBV6-5 with TRBJ1-2; 7 bases fit TRBD1. V shed 6 bases and J 7 bases; nucleotides not matched to a gene: 11. This CDR3 spans 14 amino acids. The V gene's germline CDR1 is MNHEY and CDR2 SVGAGI. The CDR3 bases are TGTGCCAGCAGGATACGAGGGGGCGGTGGTGGCTACACCTTC. Its translation: CASRIRGGGGGYTF.

V is TRBV7-8 and J is TRBJ1-5, with 7 bases identical to TRBD1. This CDR3 spans 16 amino acids. Looked up from germline, CDR1 is SGHVS and CDR2 is FQNEAQ. The junction had 13 bases not matched to a gene; V was cut back by 5 bases and J by 6 bases. The CDR3 sequence is CASSGDREIAGQPQHF. The CDR3 DNA follows: TGTGCCAGCAGCGGGGACAGAGAGATAGCAGGTCAGCCCCAGCATTTT.

This chain links TRBV2 with TRBJ1-2; TRBD1 might be the D (6 bases). Germline CDR1 and CDR2: SNHLY and FYNNEI. V lost 2 bases, J lost 0 bases, and 16 bases lay in between. This CDR3 has 17 amino acids. The CDR3 loop reads CASSERGGAYTNYGYTF. The CDR3 DNA is TGTGCCAGCAGTGAAAGGGGGGGAGCCTATACTAACTATGGCTACACCTTC.

The chain combines TRBV5-6 with TRBJ2-1; weak D call: TRBD2 (6 bases). The CDR3 runs to 12 residues. Germline CDR1 is SGHDT and CDR2 is YYEEEE. V gave up 5 bases and J gave up 10 bases, with 13 bases separating them. CDR3 loop: CASSYLAYEQFF. The DNA for the CDR3 is TGTGCCAGCAGTTACCTAGCGTACGAGCAGTTCTTC.

This clone was counted once. The chain uses TRBV18 and TRBJ1-1, with D possibly being TRBD1 (5 bases). CDR1 and CDR2 (germline): KGHSH, LQKENI. Between the trimmed V and J ends, which lost 5 bases and 1 base, there was a span of 17 bases. The CDR3 totals 16 residues. The DNA for the CDR3 is TGTGCCAGCTCATCGAGGACATCAATGAGGAACACTGAAGCTTTCTTT. It encodes CASSSRTSMRNTEAFF.

This clone showed up just once. The V gene is TRBV12-5, the J gene TRBJ2-7, with unresolved D. The germline V gene encodes CDR1 LGHNT and CDR2 FRNRAP. Trimming shortened V by 7 bases and J by 3 bases, and 4 bases separated the two germline ends. The CDR3 consists of 10 residues. CDR3 coding DNA: TGTGCTAGTGCCAACTACGAGCAGTACTTC. This translates into CASANYEQYF.

This clone was observed a few times. The chain has TRBV6-1 and TRBJ2-1, with D perhaps matching TRBD2 (7 bases). The germline V and J ends were trimmed by 1 base and 8 bases, with 15 bases remaining between them. The CDR3 consists of 15 residues. The germline V gene has CDR1 MNHNS and CDR2 SASEGT. This CDR3 reads CASSEGGEGGHEQFF. Here the CDR3 DNA reads TGTGCCAGCAGTGAAGGTGGGGAGGGGGGGCATGAGCAGTTCTTC.

For this clone: At one end, the junction sequence differs from germline, possibly due to a read error. The genes are TRBV27 and TRBJ2-7; possibly TRBD2 for D (5 bases). Germline loops: CDR1 MNHEY, CDR2 SMNVEV (reference sequence). The CDR3 totals 14 residues. CDR3 sequence reads: CASSLSREGRRISF. The CDR3 nucleotides read TGTGCCAGCAGTTTATCGCGCGAGGGCCGCAGGATTTCCTTC.

This chain joins TRBV15 and TRBJ2-7; D gene uncertain. This CDR3 comprises 15 residues. The germline V gene has CDR1 LNHNV and CDR2 YYDKDF (reference sequence). Trimming removed 0 bases from V and 5 bases from J, with 14 bases in between. The DNA of the CDR3 is TGTGCCACCAGCAGAGATTCGACCAGGCCTAACGAGCAGTACTTC. Amino acids: CATSRDSTRPNEQYF.

The V call is TRBV12-5, the J call TRBJ2-3; 8 bases align to TRBD2. There are 15 residues in the CDR3. Germline trimming cut 6 bases from V and 1 base from J; bases unmatched to any gene: 6. Germline V CDR1 and CDR2: LGHNT, FRNRAP. The CDR3 nucleotides read TGTGCTAGTGGCGGGGGGGGAGAGGGCACAGATACGCAGTATTTT. Its translation: CASGGGGEGTDTQYF. Using reference TRBV12-5 and TRBJ2-3 for the parts outside the CDR3, the full variable domain is DARVTQTPRHKVTEMGQEVTMRCQPILGHNTVFWYRQTMMQGLELLAYFRNRAPLDDSGMPKDRFSAEMPDATLATLKIQPSEPRDSAVYFCASGGGGEGTDTQYFGPGTRLTVL.

The chain links TRBV5-1 to TRBJ2-4; 8 nucleotides align to TRBD2. J lost 8 bases, V lost 4 bases, and 8 bases had no gene match. The germline gives CDR1 SGHRS, CDR2 YFSETQ. The CDR3 loop spans 14 amino acids. The CDR3 DNA reads as TGCGCCAGCAGCCGAAGCGGGAGAGGGGACATTCAGTACTTC. As protein: CASSRSGRGDIQYF.

This clone was counted a few times. The rearrangement links TRBV6-5 to TRBJ2-1; D remains ambiguous. Germline V gene sequence: CDR1 MNHEY, CDR2 SVGAGI. This CDR3 is 12 amino acids long. V was pared by 7 bases and J by 7 bases, with 11 bases between. Written as DNA, the CDR3 is TGTGCCAGCACCACACTACGGAATGAGCAGTTCTTC. Translated, it gives CASTTLRNEQFF.

The chain combines TRBV2 with TRBJ2-5; TRBD1 matches 8 bases. CDR1 and CDR2 from the germline V gene are SNHLY and FYNNEI. The CDR3 sequence is 15 residues long. The trim removed 2 bases at V and 4 bases at J, leaving 6 bases unmatched. The CDR3 loop is CASSENRGSGETQYF. The CDR3, as DNA: TGTGCCAGCAGTGAAAACAGGGGGTCGGGAGAGACCCAGTACTTC. Combining the CDR3 with reference TRBV2 and TRBJ2-5 gives the whole variable domain EPEVTQTPSHQVTQMGQEVILRCVPISNHLYFYWYRQILGQKVEFLVSFYNNEISEKSEIFDDQFSVERPDGSNFTLKIRSTKLEDSAMYFCASSENRGSGETQYFGPGTRLLVL.

The V gene is TRBV19, the J gene TRBJ2-1; 8 bases match TRBD2. This CDR3 contains 19 residues. CDR1 is LNHDA, CDR2 SQIVND, per germline (reference sequence). Trimming took 3 bases from V and 7 from J; bases not matched to a gene: 20. The CDR3 region has the DNA TGTGCCAGTAGTATGGTCCGGGGTGCGGGAGGACCGTATGGGAATGAGCAGTTCTTC. Translating it yields CASSMVRGAGGPYGNEQFF.

DNA of the CDR3: TGTGCCAGCAGTTTTCCTAGCGGAAACTCCTACGAGCAGTACTTC. Encoded protein: CASSFPSGNSYEQYF. The chain employs TRBV6-6 and TRBJ2-7; 7 nucleotides line up with TRBD2. The CDR3 totals 15 residues. The V gene's germline CDR1 is MNHNY and CDR2 SVGAGI (reference sequence). With V trimmed by 4 bases and J by 0 bases, 6 bases remained unmatched.

The CDR3 DNA is TGCGCCAGCAGCCCAGGGGGCTCGAGCACTGAAGCTTTCTTT. Amino acids: CASSPGGSSTEAFF. This chain joins TRBV5-1 and TRBJ1-1; 8 nucleotides agree with TRBD1. Germline lookup yields CDR1 SGHRS and CDR2 YFSETQ. The CDR3 contains 14 residues. Germline trimming cut 4 bases from V and 4 bases from J; bases unmatched to any gene: 6.

The J gene is TRBJ2-7, the V gene TRBV5-6; D is uncertain. The V gene lost 0 bases and the J gene lost 3 bases, with 7 bases spanning the gap. Germline-derived CDR1 and CDR2 are SGHDT and YYEEEE. CDR3 length equals 13 residues. CDR3 sequence (DNA): TGTGCCAGCAGCTTGGTGGTAGACTACGAGCAGTACTTC. Amino acids: CASSLVVDYEQYF.

For this clone: Within the sample, other DNA sequences also encode this same CDR3. The J gene is TRBJ1-5, the V gene TRBV18; tentatively, D is TRBD1 (5 bases). The CDR3 sequence is 13 residues long. Per germline, CDR1 KGHSH and CDR2 LQKENI. V was shortened by 6 bases and J by 2 bases, with 8 bases between the two germline ends. The CDR3 protein is CASSPGGNQPQHF. The CDR3 DNA reads TGTGCCAGCTCCCCGGGGGGCAATCAGCCCCAGCATTTT.

The chain couples TRBV5-1 to TRBJ2-2; 8 bases are a match to TRBD1. J lost 4 bases, V lost 9 bases, and 8 bases had no gene match. Germline CDR1 and CDR2: SGHRS and YFSETQ. The CDR3 has 14 amino acids. For the CDR3, the DNA is TGCGCCACCACGGACAGGGCGGGCACCGGGGAGCTGTTTTTT. It yields the protein CATTDRAGTGELFF.

This clone was seen once. V gene TRBV6-1 combines with J gene TRBJ2-7, with 15 bases fitting TRBD2. Germline CDR1 and CDR2: MNHNS and SASEGT. Trimming cost V 4 bases and J 1 base; bases outside gene matches: 8. This CDR3 region has 18 residues. The chain's CDR3 is CASSAGLAGGKPSYEQYF. For the CDR3, the DNA is TGTGCCAGCAGTGCTGGACTAGCGGGAGGGAAACCGTCCTACGAGCAGTACTTC.

The rearrangement joins TRBV14 to TRBJ2-7; no definite D call. CDR3 length equals 12 residues. Trimming shortened V by 5 bases and J by 6 bases, and 11 bases separated the two germline ends. The V gene's germline CDR1 is SGHDN and CDR2 FVKESK. The CDR3 sequence: CASSAPLGEQYF. DNA of the CDR3: TGTGCCAGCAGCGCGCCCCTTGGCGAGCAGTACTTC.

The rearrangement uses TRBV19 and TRBJ2-1; 10 bases agree with TRBD2. With 4 bases clipped from V and 4 bases from J, the junction kept 4 bases outside the gene matches. CDR3 length: 15 residues. Germline CDR1 is LNHDA and CDR2 is SQIVND (reference sequence). The DNA of the CDR3 is TGTGCCAGTAGTACCGGGACTAGCGCTTACAATGAGCAGTTCTTC. Translated: CASSTGTSAYNEQFF.

This clone was observed a few times. The genes are TRBV9 and TRBJ1-5, with a weak D call TRBD1 (5 bases). Trimming stripped 3 bases from V and 2 bases from J, with 9 bases between. The CDR3 extends over 14 amino acids. Germline assignment: CDR1 SGDLS and CDR2 YYNGEE. The CDR3: CASSAWGGNQPQHF. The CDR3 DNA is TGTGCCAGCAGCGCGTGGGGGGGCAATCAGCCCCAGCATTTT.

In this sample, this clone turned up a few times. The sample carries other DNA sequences with the same CDR3. The chain has TRBV6-6 and TRBJ2-3; 7 bases line up with TRBD2. This CDR3 contains 15 residues. V shed 2 bases and J 3 bases; nucleotides not matched to a gene: 5. Germline V gene data show CDR1 as MNHNY and CDR2 as SVGAGI (reference sequence). CDR3 sequence (DNA): TGTGCCAGCAGTTACGGTCTAGCGGTTACAGATACGCAGTATTTT. It codes for CASSYGLAVTDTQYF.

The J gene is TRBJ1-2, the V gene TRBV19; TRBD1 agrees at 7 bases. CDR1 is LNHDA, CDR2 SQIVND, per germline (reference sequence). The V and J ends lost 8 bases and 5 bases, in that order; junction bases with no gene match: 23. The CDR3 has 18 residues. The CDR3, as DNA: TGTGCCAGTCACCCCCTGGGGAGACAGGGTTCGAATAGGTATGGCTACACCTTC. Translation gives CASHPLGRQGSNRYGYTF.

The rearrangement joins TRBV19 to TRBJ2-5; 15 bases match TRBD2. The CDR3 has 15 amino acids. CDR1 and CDR2 from the germline V gene are LNHDA and SQIVND (reference sequence). J lost 5 bases, V lost 7 bases, and 5 bases had no gene match. The CDR3 spells CASTMGLAGGETQYF. Written as DNA, the CDR3 is TGTGCCAGTACCATGGGACTAGCGGGAGGCGAGACCCAGTACTTC.

This clone was counted a few times. The genes are TRBV19 and TRBJ1-5; a possible D gene is TRBD1 (5 bases). V gave up 6 bases and J gave up 4 bases, with 10 bases separating them. This CDR3 has 13 residues. Germline-derived CDR1 and CDR2 are LNHDA and SQIVND (reference sequence). CDR3 nucleotide sequence: TGTGCCAGTAGGGACACGGATAATCAGCCCCAGCATTTT. Its translation is CASRDTDNQPQHF.

This chain joins TRBV24-1 and TRBJ2-2; 13 nucleotides match TRBD2. This CDR3 is 16 amino acids long. CDR1 is KGHDR, CDR2 SFDVKD, per germline. The J segment lost 7 bases and the V segment lost 8 bases, leaving 9 bases of the junction unmatched. The CDR3 is CATTGGLAGAGGELFF. Here the CDR3 DNA reads TGTGCCACCACGGGCGGACTAGCGGGAGCCGGCGGGGAGCTGTTTTTT.

This clone was observed a few times. The chain is built from TRBV5-1 and TRBJ2-7, with 7 bases that match TRBD1. This CDR3 spans 15 amino acids. V shed 1 base and J 0 bases; nucleotides not matched to a gene: 4. Germline V gene sequence: CDR1 SGHRS, CDR2 YFSETQ. CDR3 coding DNA: TGCGCCAGCAGCTTGAGGGCAGGGGGCTCCTACGAGCAGTACTTC. It specifies CASSLRAGGSYEQYF.

The V gene is TRBV14, the J gene TRBJ2-1; no clear D gene. The V gene lost 0 bases and the J gene lost 1 base, with 10 bases spanning the gap. Germline V gives CDR1 SGHDN, CDR2 FVKESK. The CDR3 is made up of 16 amino acids. The CDR3 loop reads CASSQEITRSYNEQFF. The CDR3 coding sequence is TGTGCCAGCAGCCAAGAAATCACTCGGTCCTACAATGAGCAGTTCTTC.

The gene calls are TRBV19 and TRBJ2-3; a possible D gene is TRBD1 (5 bases). V dropped 2 bases and J dropped 0 bases, with 9 bases sitting between them. The CDR3 loop spans 15 amino acids. Germline-derived CDR1 and CDR2 are LNHDA and SQIVND (reference sequence). CDR3: CASSISTASTDTQYF. CDR3 sequence (DNA): TGTGCCAGTAGTATATCGACAGCTAGCACAGATACGCAGTATTTT.